This T cell receptor (beta chain) was sequenced for a study of blood T cell repertoires in COVID-19. About the research overall: In each case, the material was cDNA or gDNA derived from T cells, B-cell-depleted T cells, or PBMCs.

The CDR3 spans 18 residues. V lost 4 bases to trimming and J lost 3 bases; unmatched junction nucleotides: 14. The germline V gene encodes CDR1 KGHDR and CDR2 SFDVKD. Methods used by the authors: For nucleated cells, counts were estimated from reference gene primer amplification. The repertoire was sequenced with immunoSEQ multiplex PCR; TCRdb's copy has only in-frame clones and lacks some. V, J and clone size were drawn from that table, and D and trimming were deduced from the DNA. The sample lists a few hundred thousand clones; 85% to 90% were seen once. Everyone who took part was about 18 to 90 years old, and they came from 20 to 25 US areas. A PCR-confirmed or clinician-diagnosed COVID-19 case had contacted exposed participants within 2 weeks of entry.

Sequences were obtained from PBMCs or T cells enriched from blood (not recorded which). This rearrangement joins TRBV24-1 to TRBJ2-3; the match to TRBD1 covers 8 bases. The clonotype was recovered from a woman aged 50 to 60 who had been exposed to COVID-19. The CDR3 loop is CATSDPKGQGGETDTQYF. The CDR3 DNA follows: TGTGCCACCAGTGACCCCAAAGGACAGGGAGGAGAAACAGATACGCAGTATTTT.